The 4 T cell receptor beta chains below were found in one sample sequenced in a study of T cell repertoires in cytomegalovirus infection. MiXCR, applied by TCRdb to the reads, yields one record per CDR3 protein. Altogether roughly 640,000 distinct CDR3 sequences are present, 24% being singletons, with the ten largest covering around 7.6%. Source material: CD8+ T cells from PBMCs. The receptors were gathered from a human donor in good health (CMV status not recorded). Some clones in this sample may be carry-over from other donors' samples.

V is TRBV5-4 and J is TRBJ2-2, with D hard to call. Between the trimmed V and J ends, which lost 5 bases and 9 bases, there was a span of 20 bases. Germline CDR1 and CDR2: SGHNT and YYREEE (reference sequence). The CDR3 consists of 15 residues. As DNA, the CDR3 is TGTGCCAGCAGTCTCCAAGATATATCGCCGAGGGAGCTGTTTTTT. Protein: CASSLQDISPRELFF.

The J gene is TRBJ1-1, the V gene TRBV7-4; D is undetermined. CDR1 is SGHVT and CDR2 is SQSDAQ in the germline V gene. V shed 1 base and J shed 3 bases, with 9 bases lying between them. The CDR3 totals 14 residues. The CDR3 region has the DNA TGTGCCAGCAGCTTAGAGGGTTTCGACACTGAAGCTTTCTTT. It is translated as CASSLEGFDTEAFF.

This chain connects TRBV28 to TRBJ1-1, with TRBD1 matching 8 bases. Germline loops: CDR1 MDHEN, CDR2 SYDVKM. V lost 6 bases, J lost 3 bases, and 12 bases stayed unmatched. The CDR3 is made up of 16 amino acids. DNA of the CDR3: TGTGCCAGCAGCCCCACAGGGGGTGATCCCTACACTGAAGCTTTCTTT. It codes for CASSPTGGDPYTEAFF.

To note about this clonotype: This may come from a read error, since a much larger clone is one base off. The chain couples TRBV12-5 to TRBJ1-3; D remains ambiguous. Germline CDR1 reads LGHNT; CDR2 reads FRNRAP. The CDR3 contains 19 residues. V lost 3 bases and J lost 3, with 24 bases in between. The CDR3 loop is CASGFLLGPISSYGNTIYF. CDR3 bases: TGTGCTAGTGGTTTTCTCCTCGGACCGATCTCGAGCTATGGAAACACCATATATTTT.